Below, one TCR beta chain is given with its context. This CDR3 is 14 amino acids long. Germline CDR1 and CDR2: SGDLS and YYNGEE. V shed 4 bases and J shed 7 bases, with 18 bases lying between them. The repertoire was sequenced with immunoSEQ multiplex PCR; TCRdb's copy has only in-frame clones and lacks some. The sample lists about 150,000 clones; about 86% were seen once. These data belong to a study of blood T cell repertoires in COVID-19. The sequence derives from a man aged 50 to 60 with active or convalescent COVID-19. Material for sequencing was peripheral blood. The chain has TRBV9 and TRBJ2-7, with D unresolved. CDR3 DNA sequence: TGTGCCAGCAGCCAGCAAGGAGATTATCGAGAGCAGTACTTC. Protein: CASSQQGDYREQYF.